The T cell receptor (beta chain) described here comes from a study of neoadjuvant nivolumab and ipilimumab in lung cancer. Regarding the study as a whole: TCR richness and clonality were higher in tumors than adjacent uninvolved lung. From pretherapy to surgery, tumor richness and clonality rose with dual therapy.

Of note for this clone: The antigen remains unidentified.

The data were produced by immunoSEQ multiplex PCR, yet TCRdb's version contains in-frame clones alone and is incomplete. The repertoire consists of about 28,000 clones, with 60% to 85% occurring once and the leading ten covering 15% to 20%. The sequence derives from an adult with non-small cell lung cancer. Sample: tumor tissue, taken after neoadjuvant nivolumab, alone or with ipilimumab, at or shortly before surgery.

Here the CDR3 DNA reads TGTGCCAGCAGCTCCCTAGCGGGAAATGAGCAGTTCTTC. This gives the protein CASSSLAGNEQFF. The V and J genes are TRBV7-6 and TRBJ2-1, with 9 bases fitting TRBD2. The CDR3 consists of 13 residues. With 4 bases clipped from V and 7 bases from J, the junction kept 2 bases outside the gene matches. Germline lookup yields CDR1 SGHVS and CDR2 FNYEAQ.